A selection of T cell receptor beta chains follows, all from one sample in a study of T cells after yellow fever vaccination. TCRdb passed the 5' RACE reads through MiXCR, listing each CDR3 protein once. This sample has hundreds of thousands of distinct CDR3 sequences, with about 13% found just once. The sample here was PBMCs, taken on the day of the yellow fever booster vaccination. The receptors derive from a man younger than 45 who received the YFV17D yellow fever vaccine. Both conserved end residues are part of each CDR3. Each record gives: V gene, J gene, CDR3 protein.

>TRBV12-3/TRBV12-4|TRBJ2-3
CASTPWKGLGGGSEDTQYF
>TRBV18|TRBJ1-5
CASSPGGTNQPQHF
>TRBV6-2/TRBV6-3|TRBJ2-1
CASRPGTSGKSYNEQFF
>TRBV5-1|TRBJ2-7
CASSSGQGISDEQYF
>TRBV7-6|TRBJ2-3
CASSFGLAGGLDTQYF
>TRBV7-9|TRBJ2-7
CASSSGGTLSYEQYF
>TRBV20-1|TRBJ2-3
CSASGTVDLNTQYF
>TRBV4-2|TRBJ2-2
CASSTDRDRYTGELFF
>TRBV20-1|TRBJ1-1
CSARTVSQLRDTEAFF
>TRBV6-1|TRBJ2-7
CASSPEPSSYEQYF
>TRBV30|TRBJ2-1
CAWSRSQPNEQFF
>TRBV20-1|TRBJ2-1
CSAHRAQAPNEQFF
>TRBV6-1|TRBJ1-2
CASSGTATTSYGYTF
>TRBV4-3|TRBJ1-5
CASSPMWGVAGQPQHF
>TRBV10-3|TRBJ1-5
CAISPGIAGNQPQHF
>TRBV5-1|TRBJ2-7
CASSPEGQGAYEQYF
>TRBV5-1|TRBJ2-3
CASSLGAGSRTDTQYF
>TRBV23-1|TRBJ2-7
CASSQSRVSGRPHSYEQYF
>TRBV7-6|TRBJ1-4
CASSLDLGAVEKLFF
>TRBV6-1|TRBJ2-3
CASTFDRARTDTQYF
>TRBV28|TRBJ2-5
CASRRHTSYQETQYF
>TRBV11-2|TRBJ2-3
CASSLWLTNTDTQYF
>TRBV5-1|TRBJ2-1
CASSLALYEGAYYNEQFF
>TRBV19|TRBJ2-1
CASSRPSGGGTYNEQFF
>TRBV11-2|TRBJ2-2
CASSPWAANTGELFF
>TRBV6-1|TRBJ2-4
CASSNDGLAKNIQYF
>TRBV6-1|TRBJ2-3
CASRPDSDVTDTQYF
>TRBV5-1|TRBJ2-7
CASKWTSGAYEQYF
>TRBV7-2|TRBJ2-5
CASSSPGYQETQYF
>TRBV5-1|TRBJ2-1
CASRGTQGPLYNEQFF
>TRBV7-8|TRBJ2-7
CASSRTTGTSGRKVYEQYF
>TRBV20-1|TRBJ2-3
CSAAGTSGSTDTQYF